The 2 T cell receptor beta chains reported below all come from one sample, sequenced in a study of blood T cell repertoires in COVID-19. The protocol was immunoSEQ multiplex PCR, while the TCRdb copy is restricted to in-frame clones and leaves out a portion. The table lists roughly 220,000 clones, 81% of them singletons, with 6.5% to 8.5% in the top ten. The sequencing sample was made of peripheral blood. Source of these receptors: a woman of 80 years or more with COVID-19, enrolled during active disease.

The rearrangement joins TRBV28 to TRBJ1-4, with D unresolved. V was pared by 8 bases and J by 4 bases, with 14 bases between. The V gene's germline CDR1 is MDHEN and CDR2 SYDVKM. CDR3 size: 14 residues. The CDR3 bases are TGTGCCAGCTTTAGGCGGGCCCGTAATGAAAAACTGTTTTTT. This codes for CASFRRARNEKLFF.

The V call is TRBV7-2, the J call TRBJ2-7, with 7 bases lining up with TRBD2. CDR3 size: 13 residues. The trim removed 2 bases at V and 3 bases at J, leaving 1 base unmatched. The germline gives CDR1 SGHTA, CDR2 FQGNSA. The CDR3 nucleotides are TGTGCCAGCAGCTTAAAGCGGGGCTACGAGCAGTACTTC. This gives the protein CASSLKRGYEQYF.